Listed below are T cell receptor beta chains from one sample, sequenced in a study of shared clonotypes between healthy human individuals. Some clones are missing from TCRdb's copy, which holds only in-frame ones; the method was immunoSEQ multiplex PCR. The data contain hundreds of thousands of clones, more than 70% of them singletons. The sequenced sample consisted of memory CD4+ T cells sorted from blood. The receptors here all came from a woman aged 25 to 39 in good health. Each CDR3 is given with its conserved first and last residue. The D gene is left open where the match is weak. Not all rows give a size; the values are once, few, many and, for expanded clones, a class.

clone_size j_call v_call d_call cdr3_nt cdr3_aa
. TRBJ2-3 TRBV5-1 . TGCGCCAGCAGCTTGGCCGAGGGCCACACAGATACGCAGTATTTT CASSLAEGHTDTQYF
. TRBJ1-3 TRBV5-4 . TGTGCCAGCAGCTTGATGGGGCGCGCGGGAAACACCATATATTTT CASSLMGRAGNTIYF
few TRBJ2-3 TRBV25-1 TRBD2 TGTGCCAGCAGTTCCGCGGGGGGTCTCAGCACAGATACGCAGTATTTT CASSSAGGLSTDTQYF
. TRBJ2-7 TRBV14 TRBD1 TGTGCCAGCAGCCAAGCTGGGACAGATACCTACGAGCAGTACTTC CASSQAGTDTYEQYF
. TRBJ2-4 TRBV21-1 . TGTGCCAGAGGCAGGGGCCCTCCCAGGGACATTCAGTACTTC CARGRGPPRDIQYF
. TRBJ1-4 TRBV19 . TGTGCCATCTTTTGTGGTTATGAAAAACTGTTTTTT CAIFCGYEKLFF
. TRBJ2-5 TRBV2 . TGTGCCAGCGGGTACAGACAAGAGACCCAGTACTTC CASGYRQETQYF
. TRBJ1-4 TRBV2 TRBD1 TGTGCCAGCCGGGGACAGCTTAATGAAAAACTGTTTTTT CASRGQLNEKLFF
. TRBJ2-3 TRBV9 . TGTGCCAGCAGTGAAGCCAGGGGAGATACGCAGTATTTT CASSEARGDTQYF
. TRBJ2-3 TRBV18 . TGTGCCAGCTCCCCTAGGGTATCGGATACGCAGTATTTT CASSPRVSDTQYF
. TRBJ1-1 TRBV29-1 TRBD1 TGCAGCGTTGAGGCTAATCAGGGGGTGAACACTGAAGCTTTCTTT CSVEANQGVNTEAFF
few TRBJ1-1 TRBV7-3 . TGTGCCAGCAGCTTGGTTGGATCGGGCACTGAAGCTTTCTTT CASSLVGSGTEAFF
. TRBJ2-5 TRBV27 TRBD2 TGTGCCAGCAGTCTGACTAGCGGGTGGGAGACCCAGTACTTC CASSLTSGWETQYF
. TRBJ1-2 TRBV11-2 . TGTGCCAGCAGCTTAGGGGTGGGTGATGGCTACACCTTC CASSLGVGDGYTF
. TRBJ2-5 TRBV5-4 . TGTGCCAGCAGCTCCCCATCACAAGAGACCCAGTACTTC CASSSPSQETQYF
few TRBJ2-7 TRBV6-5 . TGTGCCAGCAGTTACAATGGGGGGCACGAGCAGTACTTC CASSYNGGHEQYF
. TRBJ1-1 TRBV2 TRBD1 TGTGCCAGCAGTTACCGGGGGACAGGGGGTCGTAGCGCTGAAGCTTTCTTT CASSYRGTGGRSAEAFF
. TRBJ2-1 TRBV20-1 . TGCAGTGCTAGGAGAGATTTTGAGCAGTTCTTC CSARRDFEQFF
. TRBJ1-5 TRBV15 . TGTGCCACCAGCAGAGATCTCTTTGGTATGGGGGAAGGACAGCCCCAGCATTTT CATSRDLFGMGEGQPQHF
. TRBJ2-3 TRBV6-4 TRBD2 TGTGCCAGCAGGGTACCGGGAATTGGGAGGGTCACAGATACGCAGTATTTT CASRVPGIGRVTDTQYF
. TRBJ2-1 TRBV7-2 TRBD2 TGTGCCAGCAGCTTAGGAGGGATAGGGAGGGCGGTCGAGCAGTTCTTC CASSLGGIGRAVEQFF